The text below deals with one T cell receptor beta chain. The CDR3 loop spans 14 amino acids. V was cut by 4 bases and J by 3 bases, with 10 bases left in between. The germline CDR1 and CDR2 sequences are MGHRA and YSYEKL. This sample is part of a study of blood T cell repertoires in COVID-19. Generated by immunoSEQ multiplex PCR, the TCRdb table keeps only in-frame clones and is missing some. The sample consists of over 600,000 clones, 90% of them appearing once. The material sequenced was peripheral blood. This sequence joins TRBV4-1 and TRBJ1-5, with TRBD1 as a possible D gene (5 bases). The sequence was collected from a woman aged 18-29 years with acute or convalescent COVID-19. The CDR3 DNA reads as TGCGCCAGCAGCCGCGACAGATACAATCAGCCCCAGCATTTT. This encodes CASSRDRYNQPQHF.